The sequence of this TCR beta chain was determined in a study of STAT5B mutations in CD4+ large granular lymphocyte leukemia. The survey-level immunoSEQ assay was used. The protocol was immunoSEQ multiplex PCR, while the TCRdb copy is restricted to in-frame clones and leaves out a portion. This sample carries 15,000 to 25,000 clones, 70% to 85% of them seen once, and the ten largest clones take over 10%. The CDR3 consists of 13 residues. The germline gives CDR1 ENHRY, CDR2 SYGVKD. V was cut by 8 bases and J by 0 bases, with 10 bases left in between. Sequenced material: CD4+ T cells from blood buffy coats. This chain connects TRBV10-3 to TRBJ1-1; D gene uncertain. This clonotype originated in a human donor in good health. The CDR3 sequence: CAIVGEMNTEAFF. The CDR3 nucleotides are TGTGCCATCGTTGGAGAGATGAACACTGAAGCTTTCTTT.